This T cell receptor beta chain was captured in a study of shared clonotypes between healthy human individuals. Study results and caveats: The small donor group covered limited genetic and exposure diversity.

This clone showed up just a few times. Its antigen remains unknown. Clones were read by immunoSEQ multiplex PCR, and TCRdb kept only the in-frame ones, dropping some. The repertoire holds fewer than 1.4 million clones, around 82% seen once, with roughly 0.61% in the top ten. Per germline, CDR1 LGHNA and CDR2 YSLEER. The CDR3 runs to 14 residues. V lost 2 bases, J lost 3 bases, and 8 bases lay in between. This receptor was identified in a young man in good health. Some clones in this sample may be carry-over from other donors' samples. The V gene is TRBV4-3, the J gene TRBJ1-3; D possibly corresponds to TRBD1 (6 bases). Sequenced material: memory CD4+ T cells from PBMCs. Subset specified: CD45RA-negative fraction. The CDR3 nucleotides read TGCGCCAGCAGCCAAAACAGGGATGGAAACACCATATATTTT. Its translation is CASSQNRDGNTIYF.